This TCR beta chain was recovered during a study of response to subunit inactivated influenza vaccine. TCRdb reanalysed the RT-PCR reads using MiXCR and keeps one entry per CDR3 protein. Here the sample spans under 850,000 distinct CDR3 sequences, roughly 18% being singletons. This clonotype was observed a few times. This CDR3 comprises 15 residues. The germline V gene encodes CDR1 LGHNA and CDR2 YNFKEQ. The V and J ends lost 0 bases and 9 bases respectively, with 15 bases between them. The sequence came from a man in his fifties or sixties who received an inactivated influenza vaccine. The J gene is TRBJ2-1, the V gene TRBV4-2; either TRBD1 or TRBD2 may fit D (6 bases each). Here the sequenced sample was PBMCs from blood, taken around 5 days after vaccination. CDR3 DNA: TGTGCCAGCAGCCAAGATCAGACGGGGGCCAGTGAGCAGTTCTTC. Translation: CASSQDQTGASEQFF.